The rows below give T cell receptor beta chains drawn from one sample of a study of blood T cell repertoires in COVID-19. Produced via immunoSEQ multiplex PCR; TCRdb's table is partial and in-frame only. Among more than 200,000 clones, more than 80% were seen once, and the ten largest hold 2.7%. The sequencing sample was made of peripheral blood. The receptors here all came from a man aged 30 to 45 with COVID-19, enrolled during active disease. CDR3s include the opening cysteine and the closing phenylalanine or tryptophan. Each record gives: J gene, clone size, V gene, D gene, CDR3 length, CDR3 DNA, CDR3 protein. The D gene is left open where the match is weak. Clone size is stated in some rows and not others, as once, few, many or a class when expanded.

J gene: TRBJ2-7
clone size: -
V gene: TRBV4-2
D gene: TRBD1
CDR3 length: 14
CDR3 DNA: TGTGCCAGCAGCCCGGGGACAGGAAACTACGAGCAGTACTTC
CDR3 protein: CASSPGTGNYEQYF

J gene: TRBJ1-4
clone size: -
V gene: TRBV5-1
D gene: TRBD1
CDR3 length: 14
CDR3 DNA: TGCGCCAGCAGCTTGGGACAGGGGAATGAAAAACTGTTTTTT
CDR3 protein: CASSLGQGNEKLFF

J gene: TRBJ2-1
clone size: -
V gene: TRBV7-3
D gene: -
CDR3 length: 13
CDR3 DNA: TGTGCCAGCAGCTTATTGAGCGATCTTGAGCAGTTCTTC
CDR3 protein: CASSLLSDLEQFF

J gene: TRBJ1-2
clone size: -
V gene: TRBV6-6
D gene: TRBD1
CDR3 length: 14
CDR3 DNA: TGTGCCAGCAGTTTCCAACAGGGGGCGGAGGGCTACACCTTC
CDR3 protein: CASSFQQGAEGYTF

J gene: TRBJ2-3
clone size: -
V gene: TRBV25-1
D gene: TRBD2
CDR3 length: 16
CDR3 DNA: TGTGCCAGCAGTGAAGGGCTAGCGGGAGGGATAGATACGCAGTATTTT
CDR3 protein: CASSEGLAGGIDTQYF

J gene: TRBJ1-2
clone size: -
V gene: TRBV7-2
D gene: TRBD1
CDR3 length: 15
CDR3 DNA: TGTGCCAGCAGCTTAGGGACAGGGGCGTCCTATGGCTACACCTTC
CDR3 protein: CASSLGTGASYGYTF

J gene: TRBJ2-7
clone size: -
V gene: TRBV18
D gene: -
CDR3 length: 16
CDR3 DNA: TGTGCCAGCTCACCACCGGTATCGGGGATCCCCTACGAGCAGTACTTC
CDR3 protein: CASSPPVSGIPYEQYF

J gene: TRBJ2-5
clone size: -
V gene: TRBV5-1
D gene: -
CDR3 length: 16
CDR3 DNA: TGCGCCAGCAGCCGATCTGCCCTCGGTTTCGGGGAGACCCAGTACTTC
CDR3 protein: CASSRSALGFGETQYF

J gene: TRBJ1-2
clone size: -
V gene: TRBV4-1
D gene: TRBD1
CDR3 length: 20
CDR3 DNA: TGCGCCAGCAGTCATGGGAGGTCTGCTCCGGGACAGGGGTGGGACTATGGCTACACCTTC
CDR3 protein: CASSHGRSAPGQGWDYGYTF

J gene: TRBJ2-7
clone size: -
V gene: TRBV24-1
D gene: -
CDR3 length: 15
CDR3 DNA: TGTGCCACCAGTGATTTATACAGGTTCTCCTACGAGCAGTACTTC
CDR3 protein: CATSDLYRFSYEQYF

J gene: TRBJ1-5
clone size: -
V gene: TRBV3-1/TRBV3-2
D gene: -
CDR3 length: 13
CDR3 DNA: TGTGCCAGCAGCCCCTTTCCGGGACAGCCCCAGCATTTT
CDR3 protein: CASSPFPGQPQHF

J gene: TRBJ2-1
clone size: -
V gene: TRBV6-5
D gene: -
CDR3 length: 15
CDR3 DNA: TGTGCCAGCAGTTATTACGGCGGGGCCCCCGGTGAGCAGTTCTTC
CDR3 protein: CASSYYGGAPGEQFF

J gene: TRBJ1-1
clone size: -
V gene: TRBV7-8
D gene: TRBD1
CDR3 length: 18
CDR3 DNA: TGTGCCAGCAGCTTCCCCCGAAGGGACAGGGGGCAGGACACTGAAGCTTTCTTT
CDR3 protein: CASSFPRRDRGQDTEAFF

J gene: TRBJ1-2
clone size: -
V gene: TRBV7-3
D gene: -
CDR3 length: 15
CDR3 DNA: TGTGCCAGCAGCTTAAACCCGTCGGGAGAATATGGCTACACCTTC
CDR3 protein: CASSLNPSGEYGYTF

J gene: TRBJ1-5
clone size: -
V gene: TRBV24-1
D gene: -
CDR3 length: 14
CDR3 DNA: TGTGCCACCAGTGATTCCCATAGTAATCAGCCCCAGCATTTT
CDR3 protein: CATSDSHSNQPQHF

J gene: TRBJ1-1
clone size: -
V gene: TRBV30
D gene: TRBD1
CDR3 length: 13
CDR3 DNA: TGTGCCTGGGAGGGACAGATGAACACTGAAGCTTTCTTT
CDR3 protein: CAWEGQMNTEAFF

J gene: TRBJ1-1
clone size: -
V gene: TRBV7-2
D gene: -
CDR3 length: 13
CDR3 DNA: TGTGCCAGCAGCCGTACCCGGGACACTGAAGCTTTCTTT
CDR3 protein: CASSRTRDTEAFF

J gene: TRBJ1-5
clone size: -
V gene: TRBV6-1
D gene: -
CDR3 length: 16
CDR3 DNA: TGTGCCAGCAGTGACAGACTTGATTCAGATACAAAGCCCCAGCATTTT
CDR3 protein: CASSDRLDSDTKPQHF

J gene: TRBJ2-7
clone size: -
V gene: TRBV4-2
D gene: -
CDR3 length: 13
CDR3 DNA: TGTGCCAGCAGCCCCATTCCCTCCTACGAGCAGTACTTC
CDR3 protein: CASSPIPSYEQYF

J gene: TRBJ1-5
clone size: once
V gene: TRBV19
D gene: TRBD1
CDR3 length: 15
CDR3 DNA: TGTGCCAGTAGTATGCTCGGACAGGGCAATCAGCCCCAGCATTTT
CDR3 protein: CASSMLGQGNQPQHF